Sequencing of this T cell receptor (beta chain) was carried out in a study of blood T cell repertoires in COVID-19. Study background: Acute-phase and convalescent COVID-19 samples originated in the United States, Italy and Spain. Nucleic acid was either cDNA or gDNA, and it came from T cells, B-cell-depleted T cells, or PBMCs.

Only in-frame clones appear in the TCRdb table, and some are missing; sequencing was by immunoSEQ multiplex PCR. The sample has about 37,000 clones, less than 85% seen once. Germline CDR1 is KGHDR and CDR2 is SFDVKD. V shed 3 bases, J shed 10 bases, and the junction held 7 bases outside the gene matches. The CDR3 extends over 15 amino acids. This clonotype was obtained from a woman in her 70s with acute or convalescent COVID-19. Sequences were obtained from peripheral blood. This rearrangement joins TRBV24-1 to TRBJ2-1; 11 bases line up with TRBD1. For the CDR3, the DNA is TGTGCCACCAGTGATCCCGGACAGGGGGCAAAGGAGCAGTTCTTC. This codes for CATSDPGQGAKEQFF.